Many counts were recorded for the clone carrying this T cell receptor beta chain. As yet, its antigen is unknown. The sample comes from a study of post-analysis software for immune sequencing data. Study-level points and caveats: Controls showed significantly higher normalized Chao1 diversity than did multiple sclerosis patients. With TRBV5-6, TRBV5-1 and TRBV20-1 included, about five TRBV segments were more frequent in patients than in controls.

The CDR3 covers 13 residues. The V end was cut by 3 bases, the J end by 8 bases, with 14 bases between. In germline, CDR1 is SQVTM, CDR2 ANQGSEA. The library was made from cDNA and included unique molecular identifiers. TCRdb analysed the PCR reads with MiXCR anew, one entry per CDR3 protein. The data show about 430,000 distinct CDR3 sequences, roughly 38% seen once. The sample taken for sequencing was blood. This TCR derives from a girl aged 2 to 9 with multiple sclerosis. The chain recombines TRBV29-1 with TRBJ2-1; perhaps TRBD1 as D (6 bases). CDR3 amino acids: CSVDSPWGHEQFF. The DNA of the CDR3 is TGCAGCGTTGATTCACCCTGGGGGCATGAGCAGTTCTTC.